A single sample gave rise to the 14 T cell receptor beta chains below, sequenced in a study of response to subunit inactivated influenza vaccine. TCRdb reanalysed the RT-PCR reads using MiXCR and keeps one entry per CDR3 protein. Among 540,000 or so distinct CDR3 sequences listed, over 10% were seen once. Sample: PBMCs from blood, taken roughly 45 days after vaccination. All receptors come from a man in his fifties who received an inactivated influenza vaccine.

This clonotype was detected ten times or more. The CDR3 protein is CASSATGPETQYF. The CDR3 nucleotides read TGCGCCAGCAGTGCCACAGGGCCAGAGACCCAGTACTTC. The rearrangement uses TRBV5-1 and TRBJ2-5; tentative D call: TRBD1 (6 bases). The CDR3 extends over 13 amino acids. V was cut by 5 bases and J by 4 bases, with 12 bases left in between. Germline lookup yields CDR1 SGHRS and CDR2 YFSETQ. Together with reference TRBV5-1 and TRBJ2-5, the CDR3 gives the full variable domain: KAGVTQTPRYLIKTRGQQVTLSCSPISGHRSVSWYQQTPGQGLQFLFEYFSETQRNKGNFPGRFSGRQFSNSRSEMNVSTLELGDSALYLCASSATGPETQYFGPGTRLLVL.

This clonotype was picked up many times. This rearrangement joins TRBV20-1 to TRBJ2-3; the match to TRBD2 covers 7 bases. The CDR3 sequence is 13 residues long. The V gene's germline CDR1 is DFQATT and CDR2 SNEGSKA (reference sequence). After removal of 5 bases from V and 1 base from J, the junction contained 3 bases not matched to a gene. CDR3 DNA sequence: TGCAGTGCTCGGGACTACCGCACAGATACGCAGTATTTT. This encodes CSARDYRTDTQYF.

The rearrangement links TRBV20-1 to TRBJ2-3; 9 nucleotides agree with TRBD2. This CDR3 region has 15 residues. The J segment lost 7 bases and the V segment lost 6 bases, leaving 14 bases of the junction unmatched. Germline V gives CDR1 DFQATT, CDR2 SNEGSKA (reference sequence). The CDR3 region has the DNA TGCAGTGCGAAGGATTTAGCGGGAGCCCTCTATACGCAGTATTTT. Amino acids: CSAKDLAGALYTQYF.

The chain is built from TRBV28 and TRBJ2-7; no definite D call. The V and J ends lost 8 bases and 2 bases respectively, with 16 bases between them. Germline assignment: CDR1 MDHEN and CDR2 SYDVKM. The CDR3 is 14 amino acids. The CDR3 reads CASHARSDAYEQYF. Here the CDR3 DNA reads TGTGCCAGCCATGCTCGAAGTGATGCCTACGAGCAGTACTTC. Full variable domain (missing parts from reference TRBV28 and TRBJ2-7): DVKVTQSSRYLVKRTGEKVFLECVQDMDHENMFWYRQDPGLGLRLIYFSYDVKMKEKGDIPEGYSVSREKKERFSLILESASTNQTSMYLCASHARSDAYEQYFGPGTRLTVT.

This clonotype has a handful of counts. V and J are TRBV5-5 and TRBJ1-2; perhaps TRBD1 as D (5 bases). This CDR3 region has 15 residues. V lost 5 bases and J lost 2, with 16 bases in between. CDR1 and CDR2 from the germline V gene are SGHKS and YYEKEE (reference sequence). The CDR3 is CASRQAGTVNYGYTF. The CDR3 region has the DNA TGTGCCAGCAGACAGGCCGGGACGGTGAACTATGGCTACACCTTC.

The chain carries TRBV5-1 and TRBJ2-7, with TRBD1 as a possible D gene (6 bases). The CDR3 covers 17 residues. Trimming cost V 2 bases and J 3 bases, with 21 bases left between them. Germline V gene sequence: CDR1 SGHRS, CDR2 YFSETQ. The CDR3 bases are TGCGCCAGCAGCTTAATCCCGACAGGCTTGACGATCTACGAGCAGTACTTC. It codes for CASSLIPTGLTIYEQYF. Using reference TRBV5-1 and TRBJ2-7 for the parts outside the CDR3, the full variable domain is KAGVTQTPRYLIKTRGQQVTLSCSPISGHRSVSWYQQTPGQGLQFLFEYFSETQRNKGNFPGRFSGRQFSNSRSEMNVSTLELGDSALYLCASSLIPTGLTIYEQYFGPGTRLTVT.

This chain uses TRBV14 with TRBJ2-5; TRBD2 matches 7 bases. The CDR3 sequence is 19 residues long. Germline CDR1 is SGHDN and CDR2 is FVKESK. V was pared by 3 bases and J by 5 bases, with 21 bases of the junction left unmatched. CDR3 sequence (DNA): TGTGCCAGCAGCCATGCGCGGGAGAAATCCCCTCTCTCTTTGGAGACCCAGTACTTC. This encodes CASSHAREKSPLSLETQYF.

In this sample, this clonotype turned up a few times. CDR3 in DNA: TGTGCCAGCAGTTTAAGAGAGCTAAACTCTGGGGCCAACGTCCTGACTTTC. Translating it yields CASSLRELNSGANVLTF. This chain uses TRBV12-3 or TRBV12-4 with TRBJ2-6; D not resolved. V lost 2 bases and J lost 0, with 11 bases in between. This CDR3 spans 17 amino acids.

This clonotype was detected many times. The gene calls are TRBV12-3 or TRBV12-4 and TRBJ2-6; D is perhaps TRBD1 (5 bases). V was cut by 5 bases and J by 0 bases, with 14 bases left in between. The CDR3 has 17 residues. CDR3 amino acids: CASSPEIGVSGANVLTF. CDR3 DNA: TGTGCCAGCAGTCCGGAAATAGGGGTCTCTGGGGCCAACGTCCTGACTTTC.

The CDR3 DNA reads as TGTGCCAGCAGTTATTCCCGACTTATCGGAGTTGGGGCAGATACGCAGTATTTT. Protein sequence: CASSYSRLIGVGADTQYF. The chain recombines TRBV6-2 or TRBV6-3 with TRBJ2-3; D call uncertain. Germline values: CDR1 MNHEY, CDR2 SVGEGT. This CDR3 contains 18 residues. The V gene lost 3 bases and the J gene lost 4 bases, with 23 bases spanning the gap.

The chain is built from TRBV11-2 and TRBJ2-5, with D hard to call. This CDR3 comprises 13 residues. Per the germline V gene, CDR1 is SGHAT and CDR2 is FQNNGV. Trimming shortened V by 5 bases and J by 5 bases, and 12 bases separated the two germline ends. CDR3 DNA sequence: TGTGCCAGCAGCCCGGGTCTAAGGGAGACCCAGTACTTC. This gives the protein CASSPGLRETQYF.

The chain carries TRBV7-2 and TRBJ2-7; D unresolved. This CDR3 is built from 14 residues. Trimming stripped 0 bases from V and 7 bases from J, with 13 bases between. CDR1 SGHTA and CDR2 FQGNSA come from the germline V gene. The CDR3 is CASSLAGPLGEQYF. CDR3 nucleotide sequence: TGTGCCAGCAGCTTAGCTGGCCCCCTGGGAGAGCAGTACTTC.

The CDR3 is CATSSPGQGWNTQYF. In DNA form, the CDR3 reads TGTGCCACCAGCAGCCCGGGACAGGGGTGGAATACGCAGTATTTT. The gene calls are TRBV15 and TRBJ2-3; 10 bases line up with TRBD1. Germline lookup yields CDR1 LNHNV and CDR2 YYDKDF (reference sequence). Trimming cost V 3 bases and J 7 bases; bases outside gene matches: 7. There are 15 residues in the CDR3.

The J gene is TRBJ2-7, the V gene TRBV15, with D maybe TRBD2 (5 bases). The CDR3 totals 12 residues. V lost 8 bases, J lost 4 bases, and 12 bases lay in between. Looked up from germline, CDR1 is LNHNV and CDR2 is YYDKDF (reference sequence). CDR3 region: CATGGLGYEQYF. CDR3 in DNA: TGTGCCACCGGAGGTCTGGGGTACGAGCAGTACTTC.